These 3 T cell receptor beta chains were sequenced from one sample in a study of siplizumab effects on memory and regulatory T cells. As described, mixed lymphocyte reaction cells underwent coculture at 37°C for a duration of over 5 days. Their specific antigens are unknown. Sequenced by immunoSEQ multiplex PCR; TCRdb stores in-frame clones only, minus some. The top ten hold about 10% of the sample, which has 9,500 or so clones, more than 35% seen once. Material: CFSE-low (dividing) CD8+ T cells sorted from an allogeneic mixed lymphocyte reaction. These receptors all come from a human donor in good health; the cells came from an allogeneic mixed lymphocyte reaction.

Comment on this clone: The sample holds other DNA sequences that translate to the same CDR3. The V call is TRBV12-5, the J call TRBJ1-1; D possibly corresponds to TRBD1 (5 bases). This CDR3 region has 12 residues. V was shortened by 5 bases and J by 6 bases, with 10 bases between the two germline ends. Germline V gives CDR1 LGHNT, CDR2 FRNRAP. This CDR3 is CASGPSGPEAFF. The DNA of the CDR3 is TGTGCTAGTGGTCCATCAGGGCCTGAAGCTTTCTTT.

By share, this clone counts as medium-sized (0.01 to 0.1%). The gene calls are TRBV19 and TRBJ1-3, with D tentatively TRBD1 (6 bases). The CDR3 runs 15 residues. The V and J ends lost 5 bases and 6 bases respectively, with 17 bases between them. Germline V gene sequence: CDR1 LNHDA, CDR2 SQIVND (reference sequence). The CDR3 DNA reads TGTGCCAGTAGTGCCACGGACAGAGATGAAAACACCATATATTTT. Amino acids: CASSATDRDENTIYF.

V usage is TRBV5-4 and J usage is TRBJ2-7; the match to TRBD2 covers 11 bases. The germline V gene has CDR1 SGHNT and CDR2 YYREEE (reference sequence). J was trimmed by 3 bases and V by 3 bases; bases with no gene match: 2. The CDR3 is made up of 14 amino acids. CDR3 in amino acids: CASSSGTSGYEQYF. The CDR3 DNA is TGTGCCAGCAGCTCCGGGACTAGCGGCTACGAGCAGTACTTC.